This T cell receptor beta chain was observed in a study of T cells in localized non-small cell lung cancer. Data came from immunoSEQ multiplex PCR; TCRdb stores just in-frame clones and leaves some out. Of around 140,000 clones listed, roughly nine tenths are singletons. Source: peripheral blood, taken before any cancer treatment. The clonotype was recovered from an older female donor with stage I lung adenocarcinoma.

The CDR3 loop reads CASSRAGELFF. CDR3 sequence (DNA): TGTGCCAGTAGCCGGGCCGGGGAGCTGTTTTTT. The chain carries TRBV19 and TRBJ2-2; no reliable D call. Trimming removed 6 bases from V and 6 bases from J, with 5 bases in between. The CDR3 totals 11 residues. Germline CDR1 LNHDA, CDR2 SQIVND (reference sequence).